A single sample gave rise to the 2 T cell receptor beta chains below, sequenced in a study of blood T cells in healthy people across ages. Next came a second PCR, run for roughly 6 to 11 cycles, which used a sample-barcoded 5' primer along with a J-beta primer mix. TCRdb itself ran the 5' RACE reads through MiXCR, one entry per CDR3 protein. In the table there are 700,000 or so distinct CDR3 sequences, 20% to 25% of which are singletons. Source material: blood. These receptors all stem from a man aged 70-80 years in good health.

This sequence joins TRBV4-3 and TRBJ2-3; D possibly matches TRBD1 or TRBD2 (7 bases each). CDR1 LGHNA and CDR2 YSLEER come from the germline V gene. Trimming stripped 2 bases from V and 8 bases from J, with 20 bases between. This CDR3 spans 16 amino acids. The CDR3 sequence: CASSQNTGAGEATQYF. CDR3 in DNA: TGCGCCAGCAGCCAAAATACAGGGGCGGGAGAGGCTACGCAGTATTTT.

The V gene is TRBV3-1, the J gene TRBJ2-5; no clear D gene. The J call may not be correct, given that the DNA end is closer to TRBJ2-7. Per the germline V gene, CDR1 is LGHDT and CDR2 is YNNKEL (reference sequence). CDR3 length: 14 amino acids. Here the CDR3 DNA reads TGTGCCAGCAGCCAAGGACGGAACTCCTACGAGCAGTACGTC. Translation: CASSQGRNSYEQYV.